One and the same sample provided the 18 T cell receptor beta chains below, sequenced in a study of CD8+ T cells in alopecia areata. Sequencing used cDNA as its template, made by extracting RNA and reverse transcribing it. Sequencing was performed with immunoSEQ multiplex PCR; in TCRdb, only in-frame clones are kept and a portion is missing. The data hold around 190,000 clones, with around three fifths observed a single time. Treatment noted: oral pan-JAK inhibitor, 5-10 mg twice daily. Material: CD4+ T cells sorted from blood, obtained at roughly week 49, from a patient treated with tofacitinib. These receptor sequences come from a human donor with alopecia areata.

The V and J genes are TRBV29-1 and TRBJ1-1; D may be TRBD1 (5 bases). Germline V gene lookup returns CDR1 SQVTM and CDR2 ANQGSEA. V lost 7 bases, J lost 0 bases, and 18 bases lay in between. This CDR3 region has 15 residues. The CDR3 nucleotides read TGCAGCGCCGTCAGCGGGGCGCTCATGAACACTGAAGCTTTCTTT. Its protein product is CSAVSGALMNTEAFF. Complete variable domain (other parts from reference TRBV29-1 and TRBJ1-1): SAVISQKPSRDICQRGTSLTIQCQVDSQVTMMFWYRQQPGQSLTLIATANQGSEATYESGFVIDKFPISRPNLTFSTLTVSNMSPEDSSIYLCSAVSGALMNTEAFFGQGTRLTVV.

The chain uses TRBV29-1 and TRBJ2-3; a possible D gene is TRBD1 (5 bases). With 3 bases removed from V and 11 bases from J, the gap between germline ends came to 12 bases. The CDR3 totals 11 residues. In germline, CDR1 is SQVTM, CDR2 ANQGSEA. In DNA form, the CDR3 reads TGCAGCGTTGACAGGGTCCAAGTGCAGTATTTT. Translation: CSVDRVQVQYF.

A few counts support this clone. The chain combines TRBV29-1 with TRBJ1-2, with TRBD1 identical over 7 bases. V was clipped by 0 bases and J by 8 bases; unmatched bases: 12. Germline CDR1 and CDR2: SQVTM and ANQGSEA. The CDR3 extends over 15 amino acids. The CDR3 nucleotides are TGCAGCGTTGAAGACCTGGAATACAGGGGCCTGGGCTACACCTTC. This codes for CSVEDLEYRGLGYTF.

This chain joins TRBV27 and TRBJ2-3; 9 nucleotides agree with TRBD2. The CDR3 is 17 amino acids. CDR1 is MNHEY, CDR2 SMNVEV, per germline (reference sequence). V lost 3 bases and J lost 3; bases outside the gene matches: 10. CDR3 DNA: TGTGCCAGCAGTTTCAGCCAGGGACTAGCAAGGACAGATACGCAGTATTTT. It translates to CASSFSQGLARTDTQYF.

The rearrangement joins TRBV7-3 to TRBJ2-3; 9 bases align to TRBD1. V shed 5 bases, J shed 9 bases, and the junction held 9 bases outside the gene matches. The CDR3 runs to 14 residues. Germline CDR1 and CDR2: SGHTA and FQGTGA. The CDR3 sequence is CASSPGDRVRTQYF. Here the CDR3 DNA reads TGTGCCAGCAGCCCGGGGGACAGGGTACGAACGCAGTATTTT. Based on the CDR3 plus reference TRBV7-3 and TRBJ2-3, the full variable domain is GAGVSQTPSNKVTEKGKYVELRCDPISGHTALYWYRQSLGQGPEFLIYFQGTGAADDSGLPNDRFFAVRPEGSVSTLKIQRTERGDSAVYLCASSPGDRVRTQYFGPGTRLTVL.

The rearrangement links TRBV5-6 to TRBJ2-7, with D perhaps TRBD1 or TRBD2 (6 bases each). V was shortened by 4 bases and J by 3 bases, with 14 bases between the two germline ends. Germline V gene data show CDR1 as SGHDT and CDR2 as YYEEEE. The CDR3 runs to 14 residues. CDR3 nucleotides: TGTGCCAGCAGCCCAGACAGGAGGGACTACGAGCAGTACTTC. Protein: CASSPDRRDYEQYF.

The sample holds a few counts of this clone. V gene TRBV5-1 combines with J gene TRBJ2-7; 9 bases are shared with TRBD1. CDR1 and CDR2 (germline): SGHRS, YFSETQ. This CDR3 has 16 residues. V dropped 0 bases and J dropped 5; count of bases not matched to a gene: 9. CDR3 in amino acids: CASSLDGVGQGHEQYF. The DNA of the CDR3 is TGCGCCAGCAGCTTGGACGGCGTGGGACAGGGCCACGAGCAGTACTTC.

The sample holds a few counts of this clone. This chain uses TRBV27 with TRBJ1-6, with no clear D. The germline CDR1 and CDR2 sequences are MNHEY and SMNVEV (reference sequence). This CDR3 is built from 14 residues. V was trimmed by 2 bases and J by 13 bases, leaving 15 bases between them. The CDR3 sequence is CASSLRRVMGPLHF. CDR3 bases: TGTGCCAGCAGTTTACGACGCGTAATGGGGCCCCTCCACTTT.

DNA of the CDR3: TGTGCCAGCTCACCAGACAGAGATAGGCAGCCCCAGCATTTT. This sequence encodes CASSPDRDRQPQHF. The V gene is TRBV18, the J gene TRBJ1-5; a possible D gene is TRBD1 (5 bases). CDR3 size: 14 residues. Trimming pared 2 bases from V and 7 bases from J, leaving 12 bases between. Germline V gene lookup returns CDR1 KGHSH and CDR2 LQKENI.

This clone has a handful of counts. This chain joins TRBV10-3 and TRBJ2-7; 8 bases fit TRBD1. The ends lost 10 bases at V and 0 bases at J; junction bases unmatched: 14. The CDR3 runs 16 residues. Per the germline V gene, CDR1 is ENHRY and CDR2 is SYGVKD. The CDR3 DNA follows: TGTGCCACAGGACAGGGCAGGCTAGGGAGCTCCTACGAGCAGTACTTC. As protein: CATGQGRLGSSYEQYF.

The V call is TRBV6-5, the J call TRBJ2-3; D might be TRBD1 or TRBD2, each matching 5 bases. CDR1 is MNHEY and CDR2 is SVGAGI in the germline V gene. V shed 2 bases and J shed 4 bases, with 7 bases lying between them. The CDR3 is 13 residues long. CDR3 region: CASSYRGPDTQYF. The CDR3 DNA is TGTGCCAGCAGTTACAGGGGACCAGATACGCAGTATTTT.

The chain is built from TRBV6-6 and TRBJ1-2, with 7 bases lining up with TRBD1. Germline-derived CDR1 and CDR2 are MNHNY and SVGAGI (reference sequence). This CDR3 contains 15 residues. J was trimmed by 4 bases and V by 5 bases; bases with no gene match: 10. The CDR3: CASSIGQVQIYGYTF. The CDR3 nucleotides are TGTGCCAGCAGTATAGGACAGGTCCAAATCTATGGCTACACCTTC.

The rearrangement links TRBV29-1 to TRBJ2-6; maybe TRBD1 (5 bases). The germline gives CDR1 SQVTM, CDR2 ANQGSEA. V lost 0 bases and J lost 1, with 13 bases in between. The CDR3 totals 17 residues. CDR3 amino acids: CSVEEPGMRSGANVLTF. The CDR3 nucleotides are TGCAGCGTTGAAGAGCCAGGGATGAGGTCTGGGGCCAACGTCCTGACTTTC.

V and J are TRBV4-3 and TRBJ1-5; possibly TRBD1 for D (5 bases). CDR3 length equals 18 residues. Germline V gene lookup returns CDR1 LGHNA and CDR2 YSLEER. Trimming pared 0 bases from V and 1 base from J, leaving 16 bases between. Written as DNA, the CDR3 is TGCGCCAGCAGCCAAGATGTCAGGGATGCTTTCAGCAATCAGCCCCAGCATTTT. It yields the protein CASSQDVRDAFSNQPQHF.

V and J are TRBV5-1 and TRBJ2-7; weak D call: TRBD2 (6 bases). Trimming removed 4 bases from V and 4 bases from J, with 12 bases in between. The CDR3 length is 13 residues. Germline CDR1 reads SGHRS; CDR2 reads YFSETQ. CDR3 sequence: CASSPGTPYEQYF. Here the CDR3 DNA reads TGCGCCAGCAGCCCTGGGACTCCATACGAGCAGTACTTC.

This chain uses TRBV9 with TRBJ2-3, with a tentative D call TRBD2 (6 bases). The ends were cut back, 0 bases at V and 6 bases at J, with 14 bases in the middle. The CDR3 sequence is 15 residues long. Germline CDR1 reads SGDLS; CDR2 reads YYNGEE. In DNA, the CDR3 is TGTGCCAGCAGCGTAGCTAGGAGGGTGACGGATACGCAGTATTTT. Encoded protein: CASSVARRVTDTQYF.

This rearrangement joins TRBV9 to TRBJ2-3; the match to TRBD1 covers 10 bases. This CDR3 has 18 residues. The germline CDR1 and CDR2 sequences are SGDLS and YYNGEE. J was trimmed by 1 base and V by 3 bases; bases with no gene match: 11. The CDR3 region is CASSGDRGWFRGTDTQYF. DNA of the CDR3: TGTGCCAGCAGCGGGGACAGGGGATGGTTCCGAGGCACAGATACGCAGTATTTT.

The chain combines TRBV25-1 with TRBJ2-2; D is uncertain. CDR1 is MGHDK and CDR2 is SYGVNS in the germline V gene. Trimming removed 6 bases from V and 0 bases from J, with 11 bases in between. This CDR3 has 15 amino acids. In DNA, the CDR3 is TGTGCCAGCAGCGGGTTGGGTCCGAACACCGGGGAGCTGTTTTTT. Its translation: CASSGLGPNTGELFF.